Here is one T cell receptor (beta chain) with its context. Only a few counts were recorded for this clonotype. The clone's antigen remains unknown. Per-nucleotide qualities are absent, and no much larger clonotype sits a single base away. This beta chain is a stray sequence in a library constructed for alpha chains; its clone size is not meaningful. Libraries were constructed by 5' RACE. Instrument used: NextSeq 500. To allow correction of PCR and sequencing errors, the TCR library protocol tagged every TCR cDNA molecule with a unique molecular identifier. For the original study's pipeline: TCR identification, UMI-based error correction and CDR3 extraction were performed with Decombinator tools. Expanded TCRs were defined as those above a frequency of 2 per 1,000, corresponding to the top 1% of the tumor frequency distribution. Expanded tumor TCRs statistically deemed absent (corrected P<0.05) from at least one tumor region were classed as regional, and all other expanded tumor TCRs were classed as ubiquitous. Rényi diversity was computed with the R vegan package after subsampling each repertoire 100 times to 5,000 TCRs. CDR3 similarity networks were built from amino acid triplet string-kernel similarity, connecting CDR3s with pairwise similarity above 0.82. TCRdb took the public reads, trimmed them with fastp at Q25, ran MiXCR for clone calling and kept in-frame beta chains. When rows share a CDR3 protein, they turn into one entry using the most common DNA and genes. What appears here as the V and J calls and clone size reflects TCRdb's work, not the paper's. For this sample the table gives about 120 distinct CDR3 sequences, of which about 25% were detected only once. The top ten clones comprise just under 40% of the sample.

The data were taken from a study of spatial heterogeneity in lung cancer (dated 2019 in TCRdb). For context, the study as a whole: Beta-chain transcripts were consistently detected in greater numbers than alpha-chain transcripts, which likely reflected higher beta-chain transcript abundance. A strong correlation was found between TCR transcript counts in tumor regions and a T cell transcriptional module score from matched bulk RNA-seq. In the raw uncorrected reads, each unique combination of TCR and UMI appeared more than ten times on average. In non-small cell lung cancer, the study quantitatively compared TCR alpha and beta repertoires across several tumor regions, matched nontumor lung, and blood. TCR repertoire features were related to nonsynonymous mutation counts determined by whole-exome sequencing of tumor tissue. At surgery, both alpha and beta chains were TCR-sequenced in over 200 tumor regions, about 61 matched nontumor lung samples and around 50 PBMC samples.

The intended sense of this specimen's time point label: sample taken at primary tumor resection. Samples were obtained from 72 patients with early-stage, untreated non-small cell lung cancer from the lung TRACERx cohort. Without any cell sorting, TCR sequencing was performed on whole RNA extracted either from tumor and nontumor lung tissue or from cryopreserved PBMC samples. A patient was chosen for TCR sequencing only when enough RNA was available from at least two tumor regions. A lung pathologist reviewed the tumor and adjacent nontumor lung specimens before the specimens were selected. On the study overall, not on this receptor specifically: A correlation was observed between the number of expanded intratumoral alpha and beta TCRs and the tumor nonsynonymous mutation count. TCR-seq coverage of tumor T cells was estimated at only roughly 6.5% for alpha chains and around 13% for beta chains. Counts of ubiquitous and regional expanded TCRs correlated with counts of ubiquitous and regional nonsynonymous mutations, respectively. Additional single-cell paired TCR alpha and beta sequencing was considered necessary to confirm, at a functional level, the hypothesis that regional TCRs recognize regional mutations.

This receptor was obtained from a female donor with early-stage non-small cell lung cancer. The sample consisted of lung tumor tissue, taken at surgery.

The CDR3 has the sequence CASRLGARATDTQYF. The nucleotides read TGCGCCAGCAGGCTAGGAGCGCGGGCCACAGATACGCAGTATTTT. The receptor chain draws on TRBV5-1 and TRBJ2-3; a tentative D call is TRBD2 (5 bases match). At the junction V is shortened by 5 bases and J by 2 bases, with 15 bases in between. There are 15 amino acids in the CDR3, from cysteine to phenylalanine inclusive. Only the CDR3 region is kept as DNA, spanning 45 bases read in frame from base 1. The germline V gene encodes CDR1 SGHRS and CDR2 YFSETQ.